The clone carrying this T cell receptor beta chain has a handful of counts. The antigen is undetermined. The data belong to a study of blood T cells in healthy people across ages. Whole-study findings and limits: Estimated diversity, derived from one million T cells, was regarded as an underestimate. TCR beta diversity, measured per million T cells, fell in a roughly linear way with age.

Healthy Russian Caucasian donors spanned ages about 6 to 100 years. Isolated per sample were at least 6 million PBMCs. Germline CDR1 and CDR2: DFQATT and SNEGSKA (reference sequence). This CDR3 comprises 17 residues. V dropped 0 bases and J dropped 6; count of bases not matched to a gene: 8. Primed by a sample-barcoded 5' primer and a J-beta primer mix, a second PCR proceeded for about 7 to 11 cycles. TCRdb called the 5' RACE reads again in MiXCR, with one record for every CDR3 protein. The profile shows 1.5 million to 2 million distinct CDR3 sequences, about 30% of them singletons. V gene TRBV20-1 combines with J gene TRBJ2-2; 12 nucleotides agree with TRBD2. This TCR derives from a woman aged 25 to 45 in good health. Source material: blood. CDR3 bases: TGCAGTGCTAGAGATAAAACTAGCGGGGGGTTGTCCGGGGAGCTGTTTTTT. Amino acid sequence: CSARDKTSGGLSGELFF.